Shown below are 5 T cell receptor beta chains from a single sample sequenced in a study of siplizumab effects on memory and regulatory T cells. Clones were read by immunoSEQ multiplex PCR, and TCRdb kept only the in-frame ones, dropping some. The sample lists about 100,000 clones; 90% to 95% were seen once. Material: Tregs sorted from blood. These receptors were collected from a human donor in good health.

J is TRBJ1-3 and V is TRBV5-5; D remains ambiguous. The germline CDR1 and CDR2 sequences are SGHKS and YYEKEE (reference sequence). This CDR3 is 14 amino acids long. V was trimmed by 4 bases and J by 8 bases, leaving 16 bases between them. The CDR3 bases are TGTGCCAGCAGCGGACCCCAAATTCGGGACACCATATATTTT. The encoded protein is CASSGPQIRDTIYF.

The chain combines TRBV29-1 with TRBJ2-2; D unclear. V was trimmed by 7 bases and J by 1 base, leaving 4 bases between them. The CDR3 runs 11 residues. Germline loops: CDR1 SQVTM, CDR2 ANQGSEA. The CDR3 coding sequence is TGCAGCGCGGGGAACACCGGGGAGCTGTTTTTT. This encodes CSAGNTGELFF.

The chain has TRBV21-1 and TRBJ1-5. TRBV21-1 is an annotated pseudogene. The CDR3 has 16 amino acids. CDR3 residues: CASSTIGGVDEQPQHF. The CDR3 DNA sequence: TGTGCCAGCAGCACAATCGGGGGAGTCGACGAGCAGCCCCAGCATTTT.

The CDR3 reads CASSAAGQNTGELFF. CDR3 nucleotide sequence: TGCGCCAGCAGCGCCGCTGGGCAGAACACCGGGGAGCTGTTTTTT. The gene calls are TRBV5-1 and TRBJ2-2; D is ambiguous. This CDR3 contains 15 residues. Between the trimmed V and J ends, which lost 4 bases and 1 base, there was a span of 11 bases. CDR1 is SGHRS and CDR2 is YFSETQ in the germline V gene.

The chain has TRBV6-6 and TRBJ2-1; a possible D gene is TRBD1 (6 bases). Deletions cut 6 bases from V and 0 bases from J, with 12 bases between. Looked up from germline, CDR1 is MNHNY and CDR2 is SVGAGI (reference sequence). This CDR3 spans 15 amino acids. The DNA of the CDR3 is TGTGCCAGCAGGCCCAGGGGAAGCTCCTACAATGAGCAGTTCTTC. Protein: CASRPRGSSYNEQFF.